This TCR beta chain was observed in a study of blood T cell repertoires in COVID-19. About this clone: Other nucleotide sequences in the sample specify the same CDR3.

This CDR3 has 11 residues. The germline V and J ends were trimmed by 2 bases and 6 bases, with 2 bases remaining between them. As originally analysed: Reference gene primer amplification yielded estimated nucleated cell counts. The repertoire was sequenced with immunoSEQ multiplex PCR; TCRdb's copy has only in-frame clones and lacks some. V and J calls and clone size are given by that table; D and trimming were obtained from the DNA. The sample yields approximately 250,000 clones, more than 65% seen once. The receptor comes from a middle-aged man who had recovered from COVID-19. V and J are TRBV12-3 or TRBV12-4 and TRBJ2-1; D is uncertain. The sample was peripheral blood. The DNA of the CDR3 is TGTGCCAGCAGTTTACGCAATGAGCAGTTCTTC. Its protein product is CASSLRNEQFF.